The 13 T cell receptor beta chains below come from one sample, sequenced in a study of identical twins. A single record per CDR3 protein comes from TCRdb applying MiXCR to the 5' RACE reads. The sample holds more than 1.5 million distinct CDR3 sequences, 25% to 35% seen once. Sequencing was performed on cord blood. All receptors derive from a newborn girl in good health.

The chain employs TRBV6-1 and TRBJ1-2; TRBD1 is a possible D gene (6 bases). From germline, CDR1 is MNHNS and CDR2 SASEGT. CDR3 length equals 17 residues. Deletions cut 3 bases from V and 9 bases from J, with 26 bases between. CDR3 residues: CASSDPQGIPASFRYTF. In DNA form, the CDR3 reads TGTGCCAGCAGTGACCCACAGGGTATCCCCGCCTCGTTTCGCTACACCTTC.

The rearrangement links TRBV27 to TRBJ1-5; no firm D call. This CDR3 is built from 14 residues. Germline V gene lookup returns CDR1 MNHEY and CDR2 SMNVEV (reference sequence). Trimming shortened V by 6 bases and J by 4 bases, and 13 bases separated the two germline ends. The CDR3 reads CASRKRARNQPQHF. CDR3 in DNA: TGTGCCAGCAGAAAAAGAGCCAGGAATCAGCCCCAGCATTTT.

This clonotype occurred many times. The chain recombines TRBV12-3 or TRBV12-4 with TRBJ2-7; D call uncertain. V was cut by 6 bases and J by 1 base, with 10 bases left in between. The CDR3 extends over 13 amino acids. The CDR3 DNA reads as TGTGCCAGCAGCCCGACTGCATCCTACGAGCAGTACTTC. This gives the protein CASSPTASYEQYF.

The rearrangement uses TRBV2 and TRBJ1-4; 8 bases fit TRBD1. V gave up 7 bases and J gave up 2 bases; unmatched junction bases: 6. This CDR3 is 15 amino acids long. The germline V gene has CDR1 SNHLY and CDR2 FYNNEI. DNA of the CDR3: TGTGCCAGCACTTCCCAGGGGGCGACTAATGAAAAACTGTTTTTT. Translation: CASTSQGATNEKLFF.

This clonotype was picked up a small number of times. This chain connects TRBV9 to TRBJ2-1; 10 nucleotides match TRBD2. V lost 6 bases to trimming and J lost 3 bases; unmatched junction nucleotides: 3. This CDR3 has 14 amino acids. Germline CDR1 is SGDLS and CDR2 is YYNGEE. CDR3 region: CASNIAGGYNEQFF. CDR3 nucleotides: TGTGCCAGCAACATAGCGGGGGGCTACAATGAGCAGTTCTTC.

The chain has TRBV20-1 and TRBJ1-6; 7 bases align to TRBD1. V lost 5 bases, J lost 7 bases, and 8 bases stayed unmatched. From germline, CDR1 is DFQATT and CDR2 SNEGSKA (reference sequence). There are 14 residues in the CDR3. The CDR3 coding sequence is TGCAGTGCTCCTGGGACAGCCGCAAATTCACCCCTCCACTTT. Translating it yields CSAPGTAANSPLHF.

The rearrangement joins TRBV30 to TRBJ2-5; D remains ambiguous. V dropped 2 bases and J dropped 2 bases, with 9 bases sitting between them. CDR1 and CDR2 (germline): GTSNPN, SVGIG (reference sequence). The CDR3 runs to 13 residues. The CDR3 nucleotides read TGTGCCTGGAGTTGGCTTTTACAAGAGACCCAGTACTTC. This codes for CAWSWLLQETQYF.

J is TRBJ2-3 and V is TRBV5-1, with 7 nucleotides matching TRBD2. The CDR3 consists of 17 residues. Trimming removed 0 bases from V and 0 bases from J; junction bases left unmatched: 7. Germline CDR1 reads SGHRS; CDR2 reads YFSETQ. CDR3 in DNA: TGCGCCAGCAGCTTGGGGTCAACTAGCGTAAGCACAGATACGCAGTATTTT. It translates to CASSLGSTSVSTDTQYF.

The chain joins TRBV4-2 to TRBJ1-4, with D tentatively TRBD1 (6 bases). In germline, CDR1 is LGHNA, CDR2 YNFKEQ. V gave up 2 bases and J gave up 5 bases, with 12 bases separating them. There are 15 residues in the CDR3. In DNA, the CDR3 is TGTGCCAGCAGCCAACCACAGGGACCCAATGAAAAACTGTTTTTT. This codes for CASSQPQGPNEKLFF.

This chain connects TRBV20-1 to TRBJ2-7; the D is unclear. CDR1 and CDR2 from the germline V gene are DFQATT and SNEGSKA (reference sequence). This CDR3 is built from 12 residues. Trimming shortened V by 5 bases and J by 0 bases, and 8 bases separated the two germline ends. The CDR3 sequence is CSAYLSSYEQYF. CDR3 DNA sequence: TGCAGTGCTTACTTGAGCTCCTACGAGCAGTACTTC.

Many counts were recorded for this clonotype. This chain uses TRBV2 with TRBJ1-2; D remains unclear. This CDR3 region has 12 residues. Trimming removed 4 bases at V and 2 bases at J, with 5 bases between. Germline CDR1 is SNHLY and CDR2 is FYNNEI. Written as DNA, the CDR3 is TGTGCCAGCAGTGCAAAGAACTATGGCTACACCTTC. It specifies CASSAKNYGYTF.

This clonotype was counted only a few times. The rearrangement links TRBV4-1 to TRBJ2-2, with 9 nucleotides matching TRBD1. Per the germline V gene, CDR1 is MGHRA and CDR2 is YSYEKL. This CDR3 comprises 16 residues. The ends lost 5 bases at V and 4 bases at J; junction bases unmatched: 8. The chain's CDR3 is CASSTYRGQGTGELFF. The CDR3 coding sequence is TGCGCCAGCAGCACCTACAGGGGGCAGGGCACCGGGGAGCTGTTTTTT.

This clonotype came up a few times. V is TRBV15 and J is TRBJ2-7, with no clear D. The V gene's germline CDR1 is LNHNV and CDR2 YYDKDF (reference sequence). The CDR3 loop spans 15 amino acids. V lost 1 base, J lost 7 bases, and 17 bases lay in between. CDR3 residues: CATSRGNSIHNEQYF. CDR3 bases: TGTGCCACCAGCAGAGGGAATAGTATCCACAATGAGCAGTACTTC.